These 22 T cell receptor beta chains originate from one sample sequenced in a study of T cell responses to AZD1222 COVID-19 vaccine. Sequenced by immunoSEQ multiplex PCR; TCRdb stores in-frame clones only, minus some. Of around 140,000 clones in the sample, just under 95% were seen once. This specimen was peripheral blood, taken after recovery from COVID-19. These receptor sequences come from an adult who had recovered from COVID-19.

The CDR3 loop reads CASSWGQANSPLHF. CDR3 coding DNA: TGTGCCAGCAGCTGGGGACAGGCGAATTCACCCCTCCACTTT. The V gene is TRBV5-4, the J gene TRBJ1-6, with 8 bases matching TRBD1. J gave up 7 bases and V 3 bases, and 3 bases lay outside the gene matches. The CDR3 has 14 residues. The germline V gene has CDR1 SGHNT and CDR2 YYREEE (reference sequence).

The CDR3 protein is CASSLAPGTNSPLHF. The CDR3 DNA reads TGTGCCAGCAGCTTAGCGCCGGGAACGAATTCACCCCTCCACTTT. The rearrangement uses TRBV7-6 and TRBJ1-6; D ambiguous. V was trimmed by 0 bases and J by 7 bases, leaving 10 bases between them. Germline loops: CDR1 SGHVS, CDR2 FNYEAQ. The CDR3 length is 15 residues. The whole variable domain, filled in from reference TRBV7-6 and TRBJ1-6, reads GAGVSQSPRYKVTKRGQDVALRCDPISGHVSLYWYRQALGQGPEFLTYFNYEAQQDKSGLPNDRFSAERPEGSISTLTIQRTEQRDSAMYRCASSLAPGTNSPLHFGNGTRLTVT.

This chain joins TRBV6-5 and TRBJ1-6, with D possibly TRBD1 on 5 matching bases. The germline V gene encodes CDR1 MNHEY and CDR2 SVGAGI. The CDR3 is made up of 15 amino acids. Trimming removed 5 bases from V and 7 bases from J, with 15 bases in between. CDR3 sequence (DNA): TGTGCCAGCAGTCGGCAGGGATGGAAAAATTCACCCCTCCACTTT. Amino acid sequence: CASSRQGWKNSPLHF.

The chain recombines TRBV6-1 with TRBJ1-3; tentative D call: TRBD1 (5 bases). The CDR3 covers 17 residues. Germline CDR1 and CDR2: MNHNS and SASEGT. With 3 bases removed from V and 0 bases from J, the gap between germline ends came to 15 bases. The CDR3 sequence is CASSERDARVSGNTIYF. The CDR3 nucleotides are TGTGCCAGCAGTGAGCGGGACGCACGAGTCTCTGGAAACACCATATATTTT.

The chain joins TRBV4-1 to TRBJ1-1; maybe TRBD1 (5 bases). The germline gives CDR1 MGHRA, CDR2 YSYEKL. The ends were cut back, 3 bases at V and 1 base at J, with 18 bases in the middle. This CDR3 region has 17 residues. The CDR3 reads CASSHGRRTRQNTEAFF. The CDR3 coding sequence is TGCGCCAGCAGCCACGGTAGAAGGACAAGGCAGAACACTGAAGCTTTCTTT.

The chain joins TRBV9 to TRBJ2-2, with 7 nucleotides matching TRBD2. This CDR3 is built from 16 residues. V shed 0 bases and J 2 bases; nucleotides not matched to a gene: 4. The germline V gene encodes CDR1 SGDLS and CDR2 YYNGEE. CDR3 sequence: CASSVAGGGNTGELFF. The CDR3 DNA sequence: TGTGCCAGCAGCGTAGCTGGGGGGGGAAACACCGGGGAGCTGTTTTTT.

V gene TRBV6-5 combines with J gene TRBJ2-5, with unresolved D. Germline CDR1 is MNHEY and CDR2 is SVGAGI. Trimming pared 6 bases from V and 4 bases from J, leaving 12 bases between. The CDR3 consists of 13 residues. The CDR3 is CASRPSWGETQYF. In DNA form, the CDR3 reads TGTGCCAGCAGACCCTCTTGGGGAGAGACCCAGTACTTC.

This chain joins TRBV19 and TRBJ2-7; maybe TRBD2 (6 bases). Germline V gene sequence: CDR1 LNHDA, CDR2 SQIVND (reference sequence). Trimming stripped 6 bases from V and 1 base from J, with 16 bases between. The CDR3 is made up of 15 amino acids. The DNA of the CDR3 is TGTGCCAGTAGCCCTCGGGAGACACCGTCCTACGAGCAGTACTTC. Amino acids: CASSPRETPSYEQYF.

The chain has TRBV15 and TRBJ1-6; D is possibly TRBD1 (5 bases). The CDR3 covers 14 residues. The V end was cut by 3 bases, the J end by 9 bases, with 12 bases between. CDR1 LNHNV and CDR2 YYDKDF come from the germline V gene (reference sequence). CDR3 DNA: TGTGCCACCAGCAGTCGACAGACGGGTTCACCCCTCCACTTT. Encoded protein: CATSSRQTGSPLHF.

This chain links TRBV27 with TRBJ2-5; tentatively, D is TRBD1 (5 bases). Trimming left V 3 bases short and J 5 bases short, with 19 bases between. Germline V CDR1 and CDR2: MNHEY, SMNVEV (reference sequence). The CDR3 runs 16 residues. DNA for the CDR3: TGTGCCAGCAGTTTGAGTTGGGGCCGATCCCACGAGACCCAGTACTTC. It is translated as CASSLSWGRSHETQYF.

The rearrangement uses TRBV7-6 and TRBJ2-3; 8 nucleotides match TRBD2. Trimming took 0 bases from V and 3 from J; bases not matched to a gene: 17. The CDR3 runs to 20 residues. Germline assignment: CDR1 SGHVS and CDR2 FNYEAQ. CDR3 sequence reads: CASSLAPPVQGLGGTDTQYF. The CDR3 DNA reads TGTGCCAGCAGCTTAGCCCCCCCGGTACAGGGACTAGGCGGTACAGATACGCAGTATTTT.

This CDR3 reads CASSSTFSGLAGLHGANVLTF. The DNA for the CDR3 is TGTGCCAGCAGTTCTACCTTCTCGGGACTAGCGGGATTGCATGGGGCCAACGTCCTGACTTTC. The rearrangement uses TRBV28 and TRBJ2-6; 13 bases map to TRBD2. CDR3 length: 21 amino acids. Trimming at V came to 4 bases and at J to 3 bases, leaving 15 bases not matched to a gene. Germline V gene lookup returns CDR1 MDHEN and CDR2 SYDVKM.

The rearrangement links TRBV9 to TRBJ1-2, with unresolved D. CDR3 length: 16 amino acids. The V gene's germline CDR1 is SGDLS and CDR2 YYNGEE. V was shortened by 3 bases and J by 7 bases, with 22 bases between the two germline ends. DNA of the CDR3: TGTGCCAGCAGCGCAAAGTTTGAAGAAACCTTACGTGGCTACACCTTC. Protein sequence: CASSAKFEETLRGYTF.

Only a few counts were recorded for this clone. The genes are TRBV2 and TRBJ1-1, with D perhaps TRBD1 (6 bases). The ends were cut back, 6 bases at V and 0 bases at J, with 17 bases in the middle. Germline V CDR1 and CDR2: SNHLY, FYNNEI. The CDR3 totals 16 residues. The CDR3 here is CASRLDRSLLNTEAFF. CDR3 coding DNA: TGTGCCAGCAGACTAGACAGGAGTCTTTTGAACACTGAAGCTTTCTTT.

The J gene is TRBJ2-5, the V gene TRBV7-8; 8 nucleotides agree with TRBD1. The CDR3 consists of 13 residues. V shed 5 bases, J shed 2 bases, and the junction held 1 base outside the gene matches. Germline assignment: CDR1 SGHVS and CDR2 FQNEAQ. The CDR3 DNA reads as TGTGCCAGCAGCAGGGACAGGCAAGAGACCCAGTACTTC. It specifies CASSRDRQETQYF.

The J gene is TRBJ2-7, the V gene TRBV28; D remains ambiguous. V was cut by 4 bases and J by 5 bases, with 15 bases left in between. The CDR3 totals 14 residues. Germline CDR1 reads MDHEN; CDR2 reads SYDVKM. The CDR3, as DNA: TGTGCCAGCAGTTGGAGCCGGACCTCAGACGAGCAGTACTTC. Protein product: CASSWSRTSDEQYF.

The chain is built from TRBV7-3 and TRBJ2-1; TRBD1 is a possible D gene (6 bases). V was pared by 5 bases and J by 8 bases, with 13 bases between. The CDR3 spans 13 residues. Germline-derived CDR1 and CDR2 are SGHTA and FQGTGA. The CDR3 sequence is CASSSQQGYEQFF. The CDR3 DNA is TGTGCCAGCAGCAGTCAACAGGGTTATGAGCAGTTCTTC.

This chain links TRBV7-2 with TRBJ2-7; 8 bases agree with TRBD2. The CDR3 has 15 amino acids. V dropped 5 bases and J dropped 0; count of bases not matched to a gene: 6. The germline V gene encodes CDR1 SGHTA and CDR2 FQGNSA. The chain's CDR3 is CASSPAGGFSYEQYF. Here the CDR3 DNA reads TGTGCCAGCAGCCCCGCGGGGGGCTTCTCCTACGAGCAGTACTTC.

This clone appeared a single time. The V and J genes are TRBV28 and TRBJ2-7, with D unclear. This CDR3 has 13 residues. Trimming cost V 3 bases and J 2 bases, with 8 bases left between them. Germline V CDR1 and CDR2: MDHEN, SYDVKM. The CDR3 DNA is TGTGCCAGCAGTTTTGGCAGAGCCTACGAGCAGTACTTC. This sequence encodes CASSFGRAYEQYF.

CDR3: CASRIRDNEQFF. CDR3 nucleotides: TGTGCCAGCAGGATCCGTGACAATGAGCAGTTCTTC. V usage is TRBV7-9 and J usage is TRBJ2-1; no clear D gene. CDR1 SEHNR and CDR2 FQNEAQ come from the germline V gene (reference sequence). Trimming took 6 bases from V and 5 from J, leaving 8 bases between them. This CDR3 spans 12 amino acids.

The V and J genes are TRBV11-2 and TRBJ2-1; 10 positions match TRBD2. After removal of 1 base from V and 7 bases from J, the junction contained 4 bases not matched to a gene. The CDR3 has 15 residues. Germline loops: CDR1 SGHAT, CDR2 FQNNGV. For the CDR3, the DNA is TGTGCCAGCAGCTTAGCTAGCGGGGGTTGGAATGAGCAGTTCTTC. It specifies CASSLASGGWNEQFF.

V usage is TRBV6-5 and J usage is TRBJ1-2; a weak D match, TRBD1 (5 bases). CDR1 is MNHEY and CDR2 is SVGAGI in the germline V gene. Deletions cut 7 bases from V and 4 bases from J, with 13 bases between. The CDR3 consists of 13 residues. The CDR3 spells CASTIVRAYGYTF. CDR3 DNA sequence: TGTGCCAGCACGATTGTCAGGGCCTATGGCTACACCTTC.